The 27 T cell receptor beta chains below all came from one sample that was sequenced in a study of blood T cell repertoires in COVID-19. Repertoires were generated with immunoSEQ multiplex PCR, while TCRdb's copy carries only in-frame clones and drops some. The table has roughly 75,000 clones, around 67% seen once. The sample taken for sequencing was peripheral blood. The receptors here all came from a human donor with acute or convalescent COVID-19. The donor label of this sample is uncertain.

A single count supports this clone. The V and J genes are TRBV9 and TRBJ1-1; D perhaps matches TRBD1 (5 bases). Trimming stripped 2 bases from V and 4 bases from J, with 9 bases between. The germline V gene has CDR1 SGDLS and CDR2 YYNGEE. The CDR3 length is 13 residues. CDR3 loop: CASSVKGSTEAFF. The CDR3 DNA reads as TGTGCCAGCAGCGTCAAGGGGTCCACTGAAGCTTTCTTT.

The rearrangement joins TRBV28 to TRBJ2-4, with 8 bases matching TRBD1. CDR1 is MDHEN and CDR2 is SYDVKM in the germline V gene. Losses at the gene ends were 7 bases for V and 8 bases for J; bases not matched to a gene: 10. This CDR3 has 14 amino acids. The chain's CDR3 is CASTPQGGWDIQYF. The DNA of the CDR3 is TGTGCCAGCACACCACAGGGGGGTTGGGACATTCAGTACTTC.

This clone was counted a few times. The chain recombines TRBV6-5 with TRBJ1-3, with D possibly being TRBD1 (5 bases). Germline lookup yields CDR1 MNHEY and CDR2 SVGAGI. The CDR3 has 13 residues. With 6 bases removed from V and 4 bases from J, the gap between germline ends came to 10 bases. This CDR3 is CASSLQEGNTIYF. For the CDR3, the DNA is TGTGCCAGCAGCCTACAGGAGGGAAACACCATATATTTT.

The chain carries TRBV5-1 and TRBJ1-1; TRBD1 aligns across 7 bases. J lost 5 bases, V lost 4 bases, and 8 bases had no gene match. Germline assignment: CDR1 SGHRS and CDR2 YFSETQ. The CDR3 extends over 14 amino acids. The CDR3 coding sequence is TGCGCCAGCAGCCTAGACAGGGTTCTAACTGAAGCTTTCTTT. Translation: CASSLDRVLTEAFF.

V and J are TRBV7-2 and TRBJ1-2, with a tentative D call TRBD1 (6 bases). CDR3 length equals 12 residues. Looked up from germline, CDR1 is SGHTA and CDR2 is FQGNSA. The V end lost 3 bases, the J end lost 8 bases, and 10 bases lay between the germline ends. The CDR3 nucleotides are TGTGCCAGCAGCTTCGACAGGCGAGGCTACACCTTC. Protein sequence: CASSFDRRGYTF. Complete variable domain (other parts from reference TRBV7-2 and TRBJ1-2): GAGVSQSPSNKVTEKGKDVELRCDPISGHTALYWYRQSLGQGLEFLIYFQGNSAPDKSGLPSDRFSAERTGGSVSTLTIQRTQQEDSAVYLCASSFDRRGYTFGSGTRLTVV.

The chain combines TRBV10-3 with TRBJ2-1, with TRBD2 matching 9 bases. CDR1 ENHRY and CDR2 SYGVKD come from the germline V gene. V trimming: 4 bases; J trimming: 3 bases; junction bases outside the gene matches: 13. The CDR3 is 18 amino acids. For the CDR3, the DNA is TGTGCCATCAGTGGAGGTAATAGCGGGGGTACAATCTACAATGAGCAGTTCTTC. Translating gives CAISGGNSGGTIYNEQFF.

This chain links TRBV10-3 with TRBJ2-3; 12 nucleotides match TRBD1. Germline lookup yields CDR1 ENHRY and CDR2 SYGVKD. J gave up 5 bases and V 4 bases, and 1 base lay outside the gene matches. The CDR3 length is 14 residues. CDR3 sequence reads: CAISGDRGQDTQYF. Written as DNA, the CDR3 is TGTGCCATCAGTGGGGACAGGGGGCAAGATACGCAGTATTTT.

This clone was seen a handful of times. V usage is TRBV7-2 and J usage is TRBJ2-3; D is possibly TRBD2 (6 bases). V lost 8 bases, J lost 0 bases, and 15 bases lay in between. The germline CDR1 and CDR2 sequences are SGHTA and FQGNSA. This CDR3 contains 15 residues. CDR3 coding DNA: TGTGCCAGCGGACGGTGGGACTCGAGCACAGATACGCAGTATTTT. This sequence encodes CASGRWDSSTDTQYF. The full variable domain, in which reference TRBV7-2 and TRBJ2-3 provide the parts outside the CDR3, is GAGVSQSPSNKVTEKGKDVELRCDPISGHTALYWYRQSLGQGLEFLIYFQGNSAPDKSGLPSDRFSAERTGGSVSTLTIQRTQQEDSAVYLCASGRWDSSTDTQYFGPGTRLTVL.

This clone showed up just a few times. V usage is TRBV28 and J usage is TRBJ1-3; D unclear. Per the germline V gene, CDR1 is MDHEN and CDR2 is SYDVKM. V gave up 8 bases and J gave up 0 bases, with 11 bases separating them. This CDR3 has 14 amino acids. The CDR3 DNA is TGTGCCAGCCGGTCCTTTAGCTCTGGAAACACCATATATTTT. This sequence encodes CASRSFSSGNTIYF. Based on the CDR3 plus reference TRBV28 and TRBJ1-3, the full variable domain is DVKVTQSSRYLVKRTGEKVFLECVQDMDHENMFWYRQDPGLGLRLIYFSYDVKMKEKGDIPEGYSVSREKKERFSLILESASTNQTSMYLCASRSFSSGNTIYFGEGSWLTVV.

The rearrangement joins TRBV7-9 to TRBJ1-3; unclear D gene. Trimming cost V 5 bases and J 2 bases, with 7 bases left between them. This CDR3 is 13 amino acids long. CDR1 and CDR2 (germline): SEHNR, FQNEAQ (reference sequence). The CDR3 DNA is TGTGCCAGCAGCCCCAGTACTGGAAACACCATATATTTT. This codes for CASSPSTGNTIYF. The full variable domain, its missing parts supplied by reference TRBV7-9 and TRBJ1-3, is DTGVSQNPRHKITKRGQNVTFRCDPISEHNRLYWYRQTLGQGPEFLTYFQNEAQLEKSRLLSDRFSAERPKGSFSTLEIQRTEQGDSAMYLCASSPSTGNTIYFGEGSWLTVV.

The CDR3 DNA follows: TGTGCCAGCTCACCCCTGGGAGGCGTAGGACAGCCCCAGCATTTT. This translates into CASSPLGGVGQPQHF. The chain couples TRBV18 to TRBJ1-5; D is unclear. CDR1 is KGHSH and CDR2 is LQKENI in the germline V gene. Trimming left V 3 bases short and J 7 bases short, with 16 bases between. The CDR3 is made up of 15 amino acids. The variable domain in full, completed from reference TRBV18 and TRBJ1-5, reads NAGVMQNPRHLVRRRGQEARLRCSPMKGHSHVYWYRQLPEEGLKFMVYLQKENIIDESGMPKERFSAEFPKEGPSILRIQQVVRGDSAAYFCASSPLGGVGQPQHFGDGTRLSIL.

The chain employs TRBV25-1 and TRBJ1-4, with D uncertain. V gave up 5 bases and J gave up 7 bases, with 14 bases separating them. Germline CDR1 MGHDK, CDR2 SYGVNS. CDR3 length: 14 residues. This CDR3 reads CASSPTPLGEKLFF. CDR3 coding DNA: TGTGCCAGCAGTCCGACACCCTTGGGTGAAAAACTGTTTTTT.

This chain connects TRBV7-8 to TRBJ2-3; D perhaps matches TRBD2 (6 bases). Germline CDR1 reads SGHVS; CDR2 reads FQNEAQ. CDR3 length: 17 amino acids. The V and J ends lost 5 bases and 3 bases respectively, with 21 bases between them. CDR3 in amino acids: CASSPGRATRGTDTQYF. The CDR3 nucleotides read TGTGCCAGCAGCCCAGGTCGAGCGACTAGAGGGACAGATACGCAGTATTTT. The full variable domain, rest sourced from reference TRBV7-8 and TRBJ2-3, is GAGVSQSPRYKVAKRGQDVALRCDPISGHVSLFWYQQALGQGPEFLTYFQNEAQLDKSGLPSDRFFAERPEGSVSTLKIQRTQQEDSAVYLCASSPGRATRGTDTQYFGPGTRLTVL.

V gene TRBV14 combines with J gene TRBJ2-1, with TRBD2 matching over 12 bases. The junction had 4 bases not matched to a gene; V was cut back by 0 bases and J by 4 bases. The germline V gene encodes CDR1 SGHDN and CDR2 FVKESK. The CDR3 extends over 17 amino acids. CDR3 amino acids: CASSQDRTSGTYNEQFF. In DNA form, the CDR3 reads TGTGCCAGCAGCCAAGATAGGACTAGCGGGACTTACAATGAGCAGTTCTTC.

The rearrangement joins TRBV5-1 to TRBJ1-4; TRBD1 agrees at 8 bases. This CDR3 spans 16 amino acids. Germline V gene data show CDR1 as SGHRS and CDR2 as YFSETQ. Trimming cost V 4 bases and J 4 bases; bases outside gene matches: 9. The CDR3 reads CASSLPQTGDNEKLFF. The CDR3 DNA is TGCGCCAGCAGCCTTCCCCAGACAGGGGATAATGAAAAACTGTTTTTT.

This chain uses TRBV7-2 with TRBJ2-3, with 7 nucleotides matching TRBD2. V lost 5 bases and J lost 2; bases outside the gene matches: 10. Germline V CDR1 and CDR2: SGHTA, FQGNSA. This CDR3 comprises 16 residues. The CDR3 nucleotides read TGTGCCAGCAGCCTTCGACTAGCCCAATCCACAGATACGCAGTATTTT. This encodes CASSLRLAQSTDTQYF.

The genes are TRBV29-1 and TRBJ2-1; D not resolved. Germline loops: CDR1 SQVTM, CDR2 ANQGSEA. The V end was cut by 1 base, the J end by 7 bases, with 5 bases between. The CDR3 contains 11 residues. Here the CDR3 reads CSVEVRNEQFF. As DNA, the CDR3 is TGCAGCGTTGAAGTGCGTAATGAGCAGTTCTTC.

The CDR3 loop is CASSEGQGRWASPLHF. DNA of the CDR3: TGTGCCAGCAGCGAAGGACAGGGGCGATGGGCTTCACCCCTCCACTTT. V usage is TRBV9 and J usage is TRBJ1-6, with TRBD1 matching over 9 bases. In germline, CDR1 is SGDLS, CDR2 YYNGEE. This CDR3 comprises 16 residues. V lost 3 bases, J lost 9 bases, and 10 bases stayed unmatched.

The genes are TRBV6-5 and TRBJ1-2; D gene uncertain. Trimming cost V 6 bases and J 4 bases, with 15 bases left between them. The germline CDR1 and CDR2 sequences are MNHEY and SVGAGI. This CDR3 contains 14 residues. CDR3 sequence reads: CASSSTLGFYGYTF. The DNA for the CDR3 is TGTGCCAGCAGCTCTACCCTAGGATTCTATGGCTACACCTTC.

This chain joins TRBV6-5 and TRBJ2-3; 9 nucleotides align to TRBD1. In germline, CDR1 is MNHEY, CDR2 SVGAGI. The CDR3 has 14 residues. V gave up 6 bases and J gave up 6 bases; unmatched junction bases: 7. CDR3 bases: TGTGCCAGCAGACGGACAGGGGATTCGGATACGCAGTATTTT. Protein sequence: CASRRTGDSDTQYF.

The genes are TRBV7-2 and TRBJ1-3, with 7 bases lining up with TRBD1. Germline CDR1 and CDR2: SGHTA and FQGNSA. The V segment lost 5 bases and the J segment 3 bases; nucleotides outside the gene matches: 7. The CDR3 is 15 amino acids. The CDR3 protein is CASSVQGRGGNTIYF. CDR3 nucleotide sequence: TGTGCCAGCAGCGTACAGGGGAGAGGTGGAAACACCATATATTTT.

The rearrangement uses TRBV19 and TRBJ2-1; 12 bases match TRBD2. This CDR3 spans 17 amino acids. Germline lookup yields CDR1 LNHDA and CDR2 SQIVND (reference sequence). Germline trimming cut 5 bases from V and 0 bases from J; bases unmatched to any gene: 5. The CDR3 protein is CASSSGLAGSSYNEQFF. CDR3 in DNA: TGTGCCAGTAGTTCCGGACTAGCGGGGAGCTCCTACAATGAGCAGTTCTTC.

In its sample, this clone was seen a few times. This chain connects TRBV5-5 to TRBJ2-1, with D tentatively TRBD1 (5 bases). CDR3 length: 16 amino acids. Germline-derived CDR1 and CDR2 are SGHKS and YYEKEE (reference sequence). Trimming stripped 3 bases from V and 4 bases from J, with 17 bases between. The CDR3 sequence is CASSSDLGLGYNEQFF. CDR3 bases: TGTGCCAGCAGCTCCGACTTGGGGCTTGGATACAATGAGCAGTTCTTC.

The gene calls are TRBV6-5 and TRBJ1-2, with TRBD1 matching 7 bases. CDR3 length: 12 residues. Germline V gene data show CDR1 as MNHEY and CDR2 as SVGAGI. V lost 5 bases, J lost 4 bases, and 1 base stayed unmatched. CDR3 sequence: CASSRDSYGYTF. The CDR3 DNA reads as TGTGCCAGCAGTAGGGACAGCTATGGCTACACCTTC.

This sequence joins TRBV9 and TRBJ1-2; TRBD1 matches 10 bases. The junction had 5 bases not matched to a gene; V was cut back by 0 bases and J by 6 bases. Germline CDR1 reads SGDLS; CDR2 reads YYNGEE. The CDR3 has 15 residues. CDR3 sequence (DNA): TGTGCCAGCAGCGTAGCTGGGACAGGGGTCCATGGCTACACCTTC. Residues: CASSVAGTGVHGYTF.

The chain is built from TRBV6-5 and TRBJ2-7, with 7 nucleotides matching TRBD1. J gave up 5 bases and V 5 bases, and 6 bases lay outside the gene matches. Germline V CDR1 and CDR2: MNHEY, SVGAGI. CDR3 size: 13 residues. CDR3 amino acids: CASSPETGHEQYV. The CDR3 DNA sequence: TGTGCCAGCAGTCCGGAGACAGGGCACGAGCAGTACGTC.

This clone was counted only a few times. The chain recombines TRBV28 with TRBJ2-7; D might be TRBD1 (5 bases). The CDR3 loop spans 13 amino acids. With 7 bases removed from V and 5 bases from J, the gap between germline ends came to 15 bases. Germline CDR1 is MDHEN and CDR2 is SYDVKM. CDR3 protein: CASNNGLRDEQYV. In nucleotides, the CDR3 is TGTGCCAGCAATAACGGGCTCAGGGACGAGCAGTACGTC.